These 32 T cell receptor beta chains were all obtained from the same sample, sequenced in a study of CXCR3-negative and CXCR3-positive naive CD8 T cells. The method, 5' RACE with UMI labels, was used to prepare the TRB cDNA libraries. From the 5' RACE reads, TCRdb lists one entry per CDR3 protein and no DNA. The sample shows about 130,000 distinct CDR3 sequences, and just under 0.5% sits with its ten largest clones. The sample was naive CXCR3- CD8+ T cells from blood. Specified subset: CD45RO-CCR7+CD27+CD95- naive CD8+ T cells lacking CXCR3 (TNR3-). The receptors come from a human donor in good health. Some clones in this sample may be carry-over from other donors' samples.

The chain links TRBV4-1 to TRBJ2-2; no DNA is available, so the TRBD1 call from TCRdb remains unchecked. This CDR3 is 15 amino acids long. Germline V gene sequence: CDR1 MGHRA, CDR2 YSYEKL. The CDR3: CASSFGTQRNGELFF.

CDR3 residues: CASSQEDRGTNIQYF. V usage is TRBV4-1 and J usage is TRBJ2-4; the TRBD1 assignment by TCRdb is unverifiable without DNA. The germline V gene encodes CDR1 MGHRA and CDR2 YSYEKL. The CDR3 consists of 15 residues.

The chain is built from TRBV12-3 or TRBV12-4 and TRBJ2-7; TCRdb selects TRBD1, and the lack of DNA leaves this call unchecked. The CDR3 has 12 amino acids. The CDR3 spells CASRVGEYEQYF.

CDR3: CSVEGSAGEDTIYF. J is TRBJ1-3 and V is TRBV29-1. The CDR3 is 14 residues long. Germline V gives CDR1 SQVTM, CDR2 ANQGSEA.

The J gene is TRBJ2-1, the V gene TRBV12-3 or TRBV12-4. This CDR3 contains 13 residues. CDR3 sequence: CASSLGRYNEQFF.

The genes are TRBV7-8 and TRBJ2-7; without DNA, the TCRdb call of TRBD1 cannot be checked. The CDR3 is made up of 12 amino acids. Germline CDR1 and CDR2: SGHVS and FQNEAQ. CDR3 protein: CASSSPGMFEYF.

J is TRBJ1-2 and V is TRBV4-3; there is no DNA to check the TCRdb D call of TRBD1. The CDR3 runs 15 residues. Germline assignment: CDR1 LGHNA and CDR2 YSLEER. This CDR3 reads CASSQEGGTTYGYTF.

This sequence joins TRBV27 and TRBJ2-7; TCRdb reports TRBD2, a call that lacks DNA to check it against. From germline, CDR1 is MNHEY and CDR2 SMNVEV (reference sequence). The CDR3 loop spans 15 amino acids. This CDR3 is CASSLSAENSYEQYF.

This sequence joins TRBV12-3 or TRBV12-4 and TRBJ2-2; TCRdb's D gene call, TRBD1, goes unchecked for lack of DNA. This CDR3 has 14 amino acids. The CDR3 loop is CASSRTVNTGELFF.

The CDR3 sequence: CASSQDERDEQFF. The chain links TRBV3-1 to TRBJ2-1; there is no DNA to check the TCRdb D call of TRBD2. The CDR3 loop spans 13 amino acids. Germline V lookup: CDR1 LGHDT, CDR2 YNNKEL (reference sequence).

The rearrangement uses TRBV15 and TRBJ2-1; as DNA is missing, the TRBD2 call by TCRdb cannot be tested. Looked up from germline, CDR1 is LNHNV and CDR2 is YYDKDF (reference sequence). The CDR3 covers 14 residues. Here the CDR3 reads CATSRSLQDNEQFF.

The chain employs TRBV10-1 and TRBJ1-5; TCRdb's D call of TRBD1 is untestable without DNA. The germline gives CDR1 WNHNN, CDR2 SYGVQD (reference sequence). There are 15 residues in the CDR3. CDR3 loop: CASRRTGERNQPQHF.

The chain couples TRBV7-9 to TRBJ2-4; TCRdb lists TRBD1, though no DNA is available to test this call. This CDR3 contains 16 residues. Germline V gene data show CDR1 as SEHNR and CDR2 as FQNEAQ (reference sequence). CDR3 residues: CASSQKGGHGWDIQYF.

V is TRBV7-9 and J is TRBJ2-7; TCRdb's D gene call, TRBD1, goes unchecked for lack of DNA. Germline V gene sequence: CDR1 SEHNR, CDR2 FQNEAQ (reference sequence). The CDR3 extends over 15 amino acids. Here the CDR3 reads CASSSVGTLAYEQYF.

V and J are TRBV5-1 and TRBJ2-1; no DNA is available, so the TRBD2 call from TCRdb remains unchecked. This CDR3 region has 11 residues. Germline V gene lookup returns CDR1 SGHRS and CDR2 YFSETQ. The CDR3 protein is CASSGRNEQFF.

This rearrangement joins TRBV28 to TRBJ2-3; absent DNA, TCRdb's TRBD2 call cannot be checked. The CDR3 totals 17 residues. In germline, CDR1 is MDHEN, CDR2 SYDVKM. The CDR3 loop is CASSPPPAITRKDTQYF.

The J gene is TRBJ2-7, the V gene TRBV18; TCRdb's D gene call, TRBD1, goes unchecked for lack of DNA. The CDR3 totals 17 residues. CDR1 KGHSH and CDR2 LQKENI come from the germline V gene. The CDR3 loop is CASSRRPEGQGPDEQYF.

The chain uses TRBV4-2 and TRBJ2-1; TCRdb calls TRBD2, which cannot be checked without DNA. From germline, CDR1 is LGHNA and CDR2 YNFKEQ. This CDR3 comprises 17 residues. The CDR3 reads CASSHPPSSGSHDEQFF.

The chain employs TRBV7-9 and TRBJ2-1; the TCRdb call, TRBD2, lacks DNA for checking. This CDR3 comprises 13 residues. Per germline, CDR1 SEHNR and CDR2 FQNEAQ (reference sequence). The CDR3 loop reads CASSLVMAGEQFF.

The rearrangement joins TRBV29-1 to TRBJ2-7; TCRdb's D call of TRBD1 is untestable without DNA. Germline loops: CDR1 SQVTM, CDR2 ANQGSEA. This CDR3 comprises 13 residues. The CDR3 spells CSVVTGGAYEQYF.

CDR3 in amino acids: CASSWTSDNYEQYF. The chain is built from TRBV19 and TRBJ2-7; TCRdb reports TRBD2, a call that lacks DNA to check it against. The CDR3 covers 14 residues. The V gene's germline CDR1 is LNHDA and CDR2 SQIVND (reference sequence).

This rearrangement joins TRBV14 to TRBJ2-3; checking the TCRdb D call of TRBD2 is not possible without DNA. Germline CDR1 and CDR2: SGHDN and FVKESK. The CDR3 runs to 16 residues. CDR3 residues: CASSDGLAVRPDTQYF.

The chain recombines TRBV20-1 with TRBJ2-7. The germline CDR1 and CDR2 sequences are DFQATT and SNEGSKA (reference sequence). There are 13 residues in the CDR3. This CDR3 reads CSARGRENYEQYF.

J is TRBJ2-2 and V is TRBV29-1; TCRdb selects TRBD2, and the lack of DNA leaves this call unchecked. This CDR3 is 19 amino acids long. Germline V gene sequence: CDR1 SQVTM, CDR2 ANQGSEA. This chain's CDR3 is CSVEDAGDLTYANTGELFF.

V is TRBV7-2 and J is TRBJ2-2; no DNA is available, so the TRBD1 call from TCRdb remains unchecked. Looked up from germline, CDR1 is SGHTA and CDR2 is FQGNSA. The CDR3 totals 16 residues. The CDR3 loop is CASSRVGQTNTGELFF.

The J gene is TRBJ2-3, the V gene TRBV14; the TRBD1 assignment by TCRdb is unverifiable without DNA. This CDR3 has 14 amino acids. CDR1 is SGHDN and CDR2 is FVKESK in the germline V gene. The CDR3: CASSHRIGPDTQYF.

The chain carries TRBV4-1 and TRBJ2-1; the TRBD2 assignment by TCRdb is unverifiable without DNA. CDR1 MGHRA and CDR2 YSYEKL come from the germline V gene. The CDR3 runs to 15 residues. The CDR3 reads CASSQEEREIYEQFF.

The rearrangement links TRBV4-2 to TRBJ2-7. CDR1 LGHNA and CDR2 YNFKEQ come from the germline V gene. The CDR3 runs to 14 residues. CDR3 sequence reads: CASSQDPSPYEQYF.

The chain carries TRBV5-6 and TRBJ2-3; TCRdb selects TRBD2, and the lack of DNA leaves this call unchecked. The CDR3 sequence is 15 residues long. The germline V gene has CDR1 SGHDT and CDR2 YYEEEE. CDR3 sequence reads: CASSQGRPSTDTQYF.

The CDR3 loop reads CSALGASNEQFF. The gene calls are TRBV29-1 and TRBJ2-1; TCRdb returns TRBD1, unconfirmable since there is no DNA. In germline, CDR1 is SQVTM, CDR2 ANQGSEA. This CDR3 has 12 amino acids.

J is TRBJ1-2 and V is TRBV4-2. CDR3 length: 12 amino acids. Germline lookup yields CDR1 LGHNA and CDR2 YNFKEQ. The CDR3 sequence: CASSDGNYGYTF.

The chain recombines TRBV28 with TRBJ2-1; TCRdb indicates TRBD1, and absent DNA this call remains unverified. The CDR3 runs 15 residues. The germline V gene has CDR1 MDHEN and CDR2 SYDVKM. The chain's CDR3 is CASSLRTGGRDEQFF.